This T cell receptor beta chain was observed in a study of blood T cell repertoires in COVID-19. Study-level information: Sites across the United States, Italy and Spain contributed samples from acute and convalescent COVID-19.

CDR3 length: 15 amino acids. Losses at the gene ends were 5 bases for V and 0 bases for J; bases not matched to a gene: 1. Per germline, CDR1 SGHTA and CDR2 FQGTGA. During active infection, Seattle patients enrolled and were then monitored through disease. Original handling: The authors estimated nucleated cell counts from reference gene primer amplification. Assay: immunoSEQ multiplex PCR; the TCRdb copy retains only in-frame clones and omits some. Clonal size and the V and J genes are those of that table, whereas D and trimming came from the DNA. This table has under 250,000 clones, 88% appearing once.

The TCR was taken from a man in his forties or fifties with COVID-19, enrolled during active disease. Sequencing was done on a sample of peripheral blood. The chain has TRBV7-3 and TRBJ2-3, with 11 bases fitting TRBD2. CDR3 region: CASSVAGGSTDTQYF. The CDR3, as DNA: TGTGCCAGCAGCGTAGCGGGGGGGAGCACAGATACGCAGTATTTT.